Listed below are T cell receptor beta chains from one sample, sequenced in a study of Ad26.COV2.S vaccination and SARS-CoV-2 variants. The assay was immunoSEQ multiplex PCR, and TCRdb's table has in-frame clones only and misses some. The sample holds 350,000 to 450,000 clones, 80% to 90% seen once. This specimen was peripheral blood, taken in a trial of Ad26.COV2.S vaccine versus placebo. Receptors originate from a person between 18 and 59 years old who received the Ad26.COV2.S COVID-19 vaccine or a placebo. Each CDR3 is given with its conserved first and last residue. D genes are given only for firm matches. Only part of the rows carry a size: once, few, many, or a class if the clone is expanded.

size	D	V	J	DNA	CDR3
-	TRBD1	TRBV4-3	TRBJ2-7	TGCGCCAGCAGCCCCCTTGGCAGGGGGCTGGGCGAGCAGTACTTC	CASSPLGRGLGEQYF
-	-	TRBV5-1	TRBJ2-7	TGCGCCAGCAGCTTTGGCCTCTCCTACGAGCAGTACTTC	CASSFGLSYEQYF
-	-	TRBV19	TRBJ1-2	TGTGCCAGTAGTATAAGTATTCAGGCGGACTATGGCTACACCTTC	CASSISIQADYGYTF
-	-	TRBV30	TRBJ2-2	TGTGCCTACCTGGGCACCGGGGAGCTGTTTTTT	CAYLGTGELFF
-	TRBD2	TRBV10-3	TRBJ2-4	TGTGCCATCAGCGCCGACCCGGGAGGGCACAAAAACATTCAGTACTTC	CAISADPGGHKNIQYF
-	TRBD1	TRBV29-1	TRBJ2-7	TGCAGCGCCGTGCCGGGACAGGGTTCAGTCGAGCAGTACTTC	CSAVPGQGSVEQYF
-	TRBD2	TRBV6-7	TRBJ2-5	TGTGCCAGCAGTAAAAGACTAGCGGGGAGTTTGACCCAGTACTTC	CASSKRLAGSLTQYF
-	TRBD1	TRBV11-1	TRBJ2-1	TGTGCCAGCAACCCTTACAGGGGATCCTACAATGAGCAGTTCTTC	CASNPYRGSYNEQFF
-	TRBD2	TRBV7-2	TRBJ2-3	TGTGCCAGCAGTAAGCGGGGGGGAAGCACAGATACGCAGTATTTT	CASSKRGGSTDTQYF
-	-	TRBV18	TRBJ2-1	TGTGCCAGCTCATACAGTGACACATACAATGAGCAGTTCTTC	CASSYSDTYNEQFF
-	-	TRBV19	TRBJ2-6	TGTGCCAGTAGTATGGAACACAGGGCCTCTGGGGCCAACGTCCTGACTTTC	CASSMEHRASGANVLTF
once	-	TRBV5-1	TRBJ2-1	TGCGCCAGCAGCTCCGCGGGCTATGAGCAGTTCTTC	CASSSAGYEQFF
-	-	TRBV7-8	TRBJ1-1	TGTGCCAGCAGCCAAGCCCCCCTGGGATCGACTGAAGCTTTCTTT	CASSQAPLGSTEAFF
-	-	TRBV18	TRBJ2-5	TGTGCCAGCTCACCACCGTCGTTCCAAGAGACCCAGTACTTC	CASSPPSFQETQYF
-	-	TRBV6-2/TRBV6-3	TRBJ1-1	TGTGCCAGCAGTTACAGGGAGACTGAAGCTTTCTTT	CASSYRETEAFF
-	-	TRBV7-3	TRBJ2-1	TGTGCCAGCAGCTTAACGGGGTCCGGGAGTGAGCAGTTCTTC	CASSLTGSGSEQFF
-	-	TRBV6-5	TRBJ1-5	TGTGCCAGCAGTTCCTTAGGGGGGGGCTGGAGTCAGCCCCAGCATTTT	CASSSLGGGWSQPQHF
once	-	TRBV7-3	TRBJ1-1	TGTGCCAGCAGCTTAAGGCAGGGGAACACTGAAGCTTTCTTT	CASSLRQGNTEAFF
-	-	TRBV7-3	TRBJ2-1	TGTGCCAGCAGCCCCAGGGGGGGAACCTACAATGAGCAGTTCTTC	CASSPRGGTYNEQFF
-	-	TRBV5-8	TRBJ2-1	TGTGCCAGCACCCCCTCCCATTTGAGCTCCTACAATGAGCAGTTCTTC	CASTPSHLSSYNEQFF
-	TRBD2	TRBV7-3	TRBJ2-5	TGTGCCAGCAGCTTCGGGAGCGGGGGTGAAGAGACCCAGTACTTC	CASSFGSGGEETQYF
-	-	TRBV5-4	TRBJ2-1	TGTGCCAGCAGTGTGCTGGATGAGCAGTTCTTC	CASSVLDEQFF
-	TRBD1	TRBV10-3	TRBJ1-6	TGTGCCATCAGTGAGTCAACAGGGGGTGGACTTGTGTCACCCCTCCACTTT	CAISESTGGGLVSPLHF
-	-	TRBV6-5	TRBJ1-6	TGTGCCAGTAACTCCTATAATTCACCCCTCCACTTT	CASNSYNSPLHF
-	-	TRBV4-3	TRBJ2-1	TGCGCCAGCAGCCAAGATGGCGCGGGGAGCTCCTACAATGAGCAGTTCTTC	CASSQDGAGSSYNEQFF
-	-	TRBV7-3	TRBJ1-2	TGTGCCAGCAGCCATCCTAAGACCACTAACTATGGCTACACCTTC	CASSHPKTTNYGYTF
few	TRBD1	TRBV30	TRBJ2-7	TGTGCCTGGAGGGGACCGGGACAGCCCTACGAGCAGTACTTC	CAWRGPGQPYEQYF
-	-	TRBV9	TRBJ1-3	TGTGCCAGCAGCGTGGGAGTATACTCTGGAAACACCATATATTTT	CASSVGVYSGNTIYF
-	-	TRBV5-5	TRBJ1-1	TGTGCCAGCAGCTTGTGGGCGAACACTGAAGCTTTCTTT	CASSLWANTEAFF
once	-	TRBV7-9	TRBJ1-2	TGTGCCAGCACCTCAGATTCTAGAATAAATGGCTACACCTTC	CASTSDSRINGYTF
-	-	TRBV7-9	TRBJ1-1	TGTGCCAGCAGCTTATCGGAACAGAACACTGAAGCTTTCTTT	CASSLSEQNTEAFF
few	-	TRBV4-3	TRBJ1-4	TGCGCCAGCAGCCCCGGCGTACAGGGAGAAAAACTGTTTTTT	CASSPGVQGEKLFF
many	-	TRBV7-3	TRBJ1-1	TGTGCCAGCAGCTTAGCCCAGCGCACTGAAGCTTTCTTT	CASSLAQRTEAFF
-	-	TRBV9	TRBJ1-1	TGTGCCAGCAGCGTAGGGGAAGGGGAAGCTTTCTTT	CASSVGEGEAFF
-	TRBD2	TRBV7-3	TRBJ2-3	TGTGCCAGCAGCCCCCGACTAGCGGGGGCAGATACGCAGTATTTT	CASSPRLAGADTQYF
-	TRBD2	TRBV11-3	TRBJ2-1	TGTGCCAGCAGCTCTAGCGGGGGGGCCGGGAATGAGCAGTTCTTC	CASSSSGGAGNEQFF
-	-	TRBV6-6	TRBJ1-2	TGTGCCAGCAGTCTTACAGGACACTATGGCTACACCTTC	CASSLTGHYGYTF
-	TRBD1	TRBV9	TRBJ2-1	TGTGCCAGCAGCCCTCCGGGACAGGGCTACAATGAGCAGTTCTTC	CASSPPGQGYNEQFF
-	-	TRBV11-2	TRBJ2-5	TGTGCCAGCAGCGTAAGGGGCAACCTCCAAGAGACCCAGTACTTC	CASSVRGNLQETQYF
-	-	TRBV7-3	TRBJ2-7	TGTGCCAGCAGCTTAACGTACGGGCAGTCCTACGAGCAGTACTTC	CASSLTYGQSYEQYF
-	TRBD2	TRBV7-9	TRBJ2-6	TGTGCCACTAAGCGGGGGCGGTCTGGGGCCAACGTCCTGACTTTC	CATKRGRSGANVLTF
-	-	TRBV30	TRBJ1-6	TGTGCCTGGAGTCAACCGGGGAGCTCCTATAATTCACCCCTCCACTTT	CAWSQPGSSYNSPLHF
-	-	TRBV14	TRBJ1-2	TGTGCCGTCGCGCAGGGCTATGGCTACACCTTC	CAVAQGYGYTF
-	-	TRBV7-2	TRBJ1-2	TGTGCCAGCCGTAATCCGGGGGGCGCTTTGGTCGGCTACACCTTC	CASRNPGGALVGYTF
-	TRBD2	TRBV5-5	TRBJ2-3	TGTGCCAGCAGCTTTCTAGCGGGGTCTAGCACAGATACGCAGTATTTT	CASSFLAGSSTDTQYF
-	-	TRBV7-9	TRBJ2-1	TGTGCCAGCAGCTTATTACAGGAAAACAATGAGCAGTTCTTC	CASSLLQENNEQFF
-	-	TRBV15	TRBJ1-5	TGTGCCACCAGCACAAGGACCACGGGTCAGCCCCAGCATTTT	CATSTRTTGQPQHF
-	TRBD1	TRBV6-5	TRBJ2-7	TGTGCCAGCAGTTACGGACAGGGAGTGCCCTACGAGCAGTACTTC	CASSYGQGVPYEQYF
-	TRBD1	TRBV4-3	TRBJ1-4	TGCGCCAGCAGCCTATGGACAGGGGGCACCAATGAAAAACTGTTTTTT	CASSLWTGGTNEKLFF
-	-	TRBV5-1	TRBJ1-4	TGCGCCAGCAGCTTGGAGACTAATGAAAAACTGTTTTTT	CASSLETNEKLFF
-	-	TRBV27	TRBJ2-7	TGTGCCAGCAGCTATCAGTCTAGAAACATACCCTACGAGCAGTACTTC	CASSYQSRNIPYEQYF
-	-	TRBV3-1/TRBV3-2	TRBJ1-5	TGTGCCAGCAGCCAGTCCTCCCTCCACAGGGATCAGCCCCAGCATTTT	CASSQSSLHRDQPQHF
-	-	TRBV13	TRBJ2-7	TGTGCCAGCAGCTTGAAAGGGTACTACGAGCAGTACTTC	CASSLKGYYEQYF
-	-	TRBV5-4	TRBJ2-5	TGTGCCAGCAGCTTAAACGTCCAAGAGACCCAGTACTTC	CASSLNVQETQYF
-	-	TRBV4-3	TRBJ2-3	TGCGCCAGCAGCCAAGTAGGGGGGCCCCGCACAAATACGCAGTATTTT	CASSQVGGPRTNTQYF
-	-	TRBV9	TRBJ1-4	TGTGCCAGCAGCACTACAGGGAGAGAAGGGGAAAAACTGTTTTTT	CASSTTGREGEKLFF
-	TRBD1	TRBV5-1	TRBJ1-3	TGCGCCAGCAGCTTGACCGGGACAGGGGGCCCTCATTCTGGAAACACCATATATTTT	CASSLTGTGGPHSGNTIYF
once	TRBD2	TRBV9	TRBJ2-3	TGTGCCAGCAGCGTAGCTCTATGGAGCGGGGGCACAGATACGCAGTATTTT	CASSVALWSGGTDTQYF